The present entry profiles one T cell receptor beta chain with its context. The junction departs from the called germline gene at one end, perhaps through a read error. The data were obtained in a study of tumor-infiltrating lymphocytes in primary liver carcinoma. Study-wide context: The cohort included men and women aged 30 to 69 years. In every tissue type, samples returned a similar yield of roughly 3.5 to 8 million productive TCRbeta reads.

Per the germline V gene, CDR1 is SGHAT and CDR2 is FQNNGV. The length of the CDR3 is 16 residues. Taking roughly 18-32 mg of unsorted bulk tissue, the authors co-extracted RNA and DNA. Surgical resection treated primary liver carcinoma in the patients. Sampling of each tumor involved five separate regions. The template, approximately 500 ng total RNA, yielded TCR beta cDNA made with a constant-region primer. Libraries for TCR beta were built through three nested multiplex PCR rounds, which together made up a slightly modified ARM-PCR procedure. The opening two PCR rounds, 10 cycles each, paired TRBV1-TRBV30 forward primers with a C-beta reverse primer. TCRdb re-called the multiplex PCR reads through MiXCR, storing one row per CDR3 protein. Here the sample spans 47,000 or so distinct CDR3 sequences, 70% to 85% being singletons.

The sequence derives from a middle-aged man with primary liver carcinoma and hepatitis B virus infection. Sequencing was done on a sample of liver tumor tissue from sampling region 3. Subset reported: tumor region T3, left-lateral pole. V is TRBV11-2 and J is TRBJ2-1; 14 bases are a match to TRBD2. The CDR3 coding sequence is TGTGTCAGCAGCCTTAGACTAGCGGGAGGGCCGGGTGAGCAGTTCTTC. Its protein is CVSSLRLAGGPGEQFF.